Presented here are 10 T cell receptor beta chains from one specimen sequenced in a study of CD8+CD57+ T cells in acquired aplastic anemia. Genomic DNA, the template, was used for profiling of the TCR beta VDJ and CDR3. TCRdb reprocessed the reads via MiXCR and lists one record per CDR3 protein. Of 250,000 to 350,000 distinct CDR3 sequences in the sample, 45% to 70% were seen once. The sequenced material came from sorted CD4+, CD8+, or CD8+CD57+ T cells (not recorded which) from PBMCs. The receptors derive from a human donor with severe aplastic anemia or a healthy control (not recorded which).

The V call is TRBV7-8, the J call TRBJ2-3, with 13 bases that match TRBD2. V was clipped by 5 bases and J by 2 bases; unmatched bases: 7. The CDR3 has 17 amino acids. Germline CDR1 reads SGHVS; CDR2 reads FQNEAQ. CDR3 nucleotide sequence: TGTGCCAGCAGCCAGTTGACTAGCGGGGGGCCCACAGATACGCAGTATTTT. It codes for CASSQLTSGGPTDTQYF.

V usage is TRBV5-1 and J usage is TRBJ2-2, with D possibly being TRBD2 (6 bases). Trimming shortened V by 10 bases and J by 1 base, and 17 bases separated the two germline ends. This CDR3 comprises 15 residues. The V gene's germline CDR1 is SGHRS and CDR2 YFSETQ. CDR3 protein: CAASLLGGNTGELFF. The CDR3 bases are TGCGCCGCTTCACTTTTGGGAGGGAACACCGGGGAGCTGTTTTTT.

This clonotype was seen a handful of times. This CDR3 reads CATSSRTGHKGQPQHF. The DNA of the CDR3 is TGTGCCACCAGCTCCCGGACAGGGCATAAGGGGCAGCCCCAGCATTTT. The genes are TRBV15 and TRBJ1-5, with 8 bases fitting TRBD1. V shed 5 bases, J shed 7 bases, and the junction held 13 bases outside the gene matches. Looked up from germline, CDR1 is LNHNV and CDR2 is YYDKDF (reference sequence). CDR3 size: 16 residues.

This chain joins TRBV5-6 and TRBJ2-7, with 11 bases fitting TRBD2. J lost 3 bases, V lost 5 bases, and 7 bases had no gene match. Germline values: CDR1 SGHDT, CDR2 YYEEEE. The CDR3 spans 15 residues. This chain's CDR3 is CASSETSGIFYEQYF. The CDR3, as DNA: TGTGCCAGCAGTGAGACTAGCGGGATCTTCTACGAGCAGTACTTC.

This clonotype was seen a few times. The rearrangement uses TRBV5-1 and TRBJ2-7; D remains unclear. Trimming removed 0 bases from V and 2 bases from J, with 6 bases in between. CDR1 is SGHRS and CDR2 is YFSETQ in the germline V gene. There are 13 residues in the CDR3. CDR3 in amino acids: CASSLEQTYEQYF. The CDR3 DNA reads TGCGCCAGCAGCTTGGAACAGACCTACGAGCAGTACTTC. The entire variable domain, with the rest obtained from reference TRBV5-1 and TRBJ2-7, is as follows: KAGVTQTPRYLIKTRGQQVTLSCSPISGHRSVSWYQQTPGQGLQFLFEYFSETQRNKGNFPGRFSGRQFSNSRSEMNVSTLELGDSALYLCASSLEQTYEQYFGPGTRLTVT.

This clonotype showed up just a few times. Possible read error: a much larger clone is one base away. The chain carries TRBV29-1 and TRBJ2-3; D ambiguous. From germline, CDR1 is SQVTM and CDR2 ANQGSEA. V was cut by 7 bases and J by 2 bases, with 19 bases left in between. The CDR3 loop spans 15 amino acids. The CDR3 loop reads CSAPPPPGATDTQYF. The CDR3 DNA is TGCAGCGCCCCCCCCCCCCCCGGAGCCACAGATACGCAGTATTTT.

The chain recombines TRBV12-3 or TRBV12-4 with TRBJ2-1; 9 bases are shared with TRBD2. This CDR3 is built from 16 residues. V dropped 0 bases and J dropped 4; count of bases not matched to a gene: 4. The chain's CDR3 is CASSLADLAGYNEQFF. CDR3 sequence (DNA): TGTGCCAGCAGTTTAGCTGATCTAGCGGGATACAATGAGCAGTTCTTC.

J is TRBJ2-1 and V is TRBV9; no reliable D call. Trimming removed 2 bases from V and 9 bases from J, with 21 bases in between. Germline V gene data show CDR1 as SGDLS and CDR2 as YYNGEE. CDR3 length equals 16 residues. CDR3 DNA sequence: TGTGCCAGCAGCGTTGGAGCCCGCCGCATCGCTAGTGAGCAGTTCTTC. Residues: CASSVGARRIASEQFF.

This chain joins TRBV6-2 or TRBV6-3 and TRBJ2-3, with 11 bases lining up with TRBD2. V shed 5 bases and J 0 bases; nucleotides not matched to a gene: 7. The CDR3 loop spans 17 amino acids. Germline V gene data show CDR1 as MNHEY and CDR2 as SVGEGT. The CDR3 protein is CASSITSGGRSTDTQYF. The CDR3 nucleotides are TGTGCCAGCAGTATTACTAGCGGGGGCCGTAGCACAGATACGCAGTATTTT.

The rearrangement joins TRBV24-1 to TRBJ1-5; a possible D gene is TRBD1 (5 bases). Trimming removed 7 bases at V and 5 bases at J, with 11 bases between. Germline V gene lookup returns CDR1 KGHDR and CDR2 SFDVKD. There are 13 residues in the CDR3. As DNA, the CDR3 is TGTGCCACCAGCGGCAGGGCAGATCAGCCCCAGCATTTT. This translates into CATSGRADQPQHF.